A single sample gave rise to the 2 T cell receptor beta chains below, sequenced in a study of blood T cell repertoires in COVID-19. The repertoire was sequenced with immunoSEQ multiplex PCR; TCRdb's copy has only in-frame clones and lacks some. In the table there are 150,000 to 200,000 clones, about 85% of which are singletons. The sample was peripheral blood. Receptors originate from a woman between 40 and 55 years old with COVID-19, enrolled during active disease.

This sequence joins TRBV5-1 and TRBJ2-3; 10 positions agree with TRBD1. Trimming took 2 bases from V and 4 from J; bases not matched to a gene: 10. Germline lookup yields CDR1 SGHRS and CDR2 YFSETQ. CDR3 length: 17 residues. CDR3 sequence reads: CASSLFGTGAQADTQYF. CDR3 sequence (DNA): TGCGCCAGCAGCTTATTCGGGACAGGGGCCCAGGCAGATACGCAGTATTTT.

J is TRBJ2-1 and V is TRBV11-2, with D perhaps TRBD1 (6 bases). The germline V and J ends were trimmed by 6 bases and 4 bases, with 16 bases remaining between them. Germline CDR1 and CDR2: SGHAT and FQNNGV. There are 15 residues in the CDR3. In nucleotides, the CDR3 is TGTGCCAGCAGTTTCCCGGGACAAGTTTACAATGAGCAGTTCTTC. Amino acid sequence: CASSFPGQVYNEQFF.